This TCR beta chain was identified in a study of blood T cell repertoires in COVID-19. Data came from immunoSEQ multiplex PCR; TCRdb stores just in-frame clones and leaves some out. This table holds over 70,000 clones, 90% found once. V gave up 3 bases and J gave up 8 bases, with 11 bases separating them. CDR3 size: 13 residues. Per germline, CDR1 SNHLY and CDR2 FYNNEI. The receptor's source is a young man with COVID-19, enrolled during active disease. The sequenced material came from peripheral blood. The chain is built from TRBV2 and TRBJ2-1; possible D gene TRBD2, 6 bases. Here the CDR3 DNA reads TGTGCCAGCAGTGACGGACTATTTGATGAGCAGTTCTTC. The encoded protein is CASSDGLFDEQFF.